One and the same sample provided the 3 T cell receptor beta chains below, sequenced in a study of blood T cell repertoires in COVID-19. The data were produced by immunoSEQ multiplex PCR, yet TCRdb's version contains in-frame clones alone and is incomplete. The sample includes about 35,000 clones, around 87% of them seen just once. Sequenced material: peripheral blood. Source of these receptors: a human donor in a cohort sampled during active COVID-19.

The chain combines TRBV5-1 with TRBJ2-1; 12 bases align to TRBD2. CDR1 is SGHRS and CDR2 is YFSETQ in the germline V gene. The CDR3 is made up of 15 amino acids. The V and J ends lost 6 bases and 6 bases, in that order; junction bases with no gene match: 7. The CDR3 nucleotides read TGCGCCAGCACATCCCTAGCGGGGGGGCCCAATGAGCAGTTCTTC. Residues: CASTSLAGGPNEQFF. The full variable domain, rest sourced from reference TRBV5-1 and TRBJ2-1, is KAGVTQTPRYLIKTRGQQVTLSCSPISGHRSVSWYQQTPGQGLQFLFEYFSETQRNKGNFPGRFSGRQFSNSRSEMNVSTLELGDSALYLCASTSLAGGPNEQFFGPGTRLTVL.

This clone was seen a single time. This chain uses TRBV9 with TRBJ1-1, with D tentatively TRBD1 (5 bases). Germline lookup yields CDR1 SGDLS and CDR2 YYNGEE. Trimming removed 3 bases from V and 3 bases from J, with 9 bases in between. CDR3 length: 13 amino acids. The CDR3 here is CASSADTDTEAFF. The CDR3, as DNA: TGTGCCAGCAGCGCGGACACCGACACTGAAGCTTTCTTT.

CDR3: CASSYSRTGSGNTIYF. The DNA for the CDR3 is TGTGCCAGCAGTTACTCACGGACAGGGTCTGGAAACACCATATATTTT. The V call is TRBV6-6, the J call TRBJ1-3; 8 bases fit TRBD1. The trim removed 0 bases at V and 1 base at J, leaving 2 bases unmatched. The CDR3 totals 16 residues. CDR1 MNHNY and CDR2 SVGAGI come from the germline V gene (reference sequence).